Sequencing of this T cell receptor (beta chain) was carried out in a study of blood T cells in healthy people across ages. Primed by a sample-barcoded 5' primer and a J-beta primer mix, a second PCR proceeded for about 6 to 12 cycles. One entry per CDR3 protein results from TCRdb running MiXCR on the 5' RACE reads. The profile shows more than 1.4 million distinct CDR3 sequences, around 39% of them singletons. Remarks on this clonotype: Its antigen remains unidentified.

Findings of the study overall: Possibly, changes in expanded clonotypes were confounded because donor CMV status was unknown.

The germline gives CDR1 SGHRS, CDR2 YFSETQ. V shed 0 bases and J shed 5 bases, with 14 bases lying between them. The CDR3 runs 15 residues. This clonotype originated in a young woman in good health. The chain has TRBV5-1 and TRBJ1-1; tentatively, D is TRBD1 (6 bases). Sequencing input: blood. The CDR3 nucleotides are TGCGCCAGCAGCTTGGCCGTGGGGGCACGGACTGAAGCTTTCTTT. Amino acid sequence: CASSLAVGARTEAFF. Full variable domain (rest looked up from reference TRBV5-1 and TRBJ1-1): KAGVTQTPRYLIKTRGQQVTLSCSPISGHRSVSWYQQTPGQGLQFLFEYFSETQRNKGNFPGRFSGRQFSNSRSEMNVSTLELGDSALYLCASSLAVGARTEAFFGQGTRLTVV.